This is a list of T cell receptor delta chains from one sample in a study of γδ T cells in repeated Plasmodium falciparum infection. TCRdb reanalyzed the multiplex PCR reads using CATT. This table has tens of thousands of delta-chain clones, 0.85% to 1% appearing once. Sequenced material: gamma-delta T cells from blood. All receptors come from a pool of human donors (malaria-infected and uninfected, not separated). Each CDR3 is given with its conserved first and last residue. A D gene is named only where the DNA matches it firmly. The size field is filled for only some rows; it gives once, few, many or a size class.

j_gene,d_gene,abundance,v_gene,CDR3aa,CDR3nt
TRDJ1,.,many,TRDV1,CALGGILTGFHTDKLIF,TGTGCTCTTGGGGGTATCCTAACAGGCTTCCACACCGATAAACTCATCTTT
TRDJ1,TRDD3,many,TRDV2,CACDRAGGYRPYTDKLIF,TGTGCCTGTGACAGGGCTGGGGGATACCGGCCTTACACCGATAAACTCATCTTT
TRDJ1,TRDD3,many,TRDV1,CALALGDTGVDKLIF,TGTGCTCTCGCCCTGGGGGATACGGGAGTTGATAAACTCATCTTT
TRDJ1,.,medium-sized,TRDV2,CACDTVGPRNKLIF,TGTGCCTGTGACACGGTTGGGCCGCGGAATAAACTCATCTTT
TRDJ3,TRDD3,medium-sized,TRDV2,CACDTLRTGGYGTWDTRQMFF,TGTGCCTGTGACACCTTGCGTACTGGGGGATACGGGACCTGGGACACCCGACAGATGTTTTTC
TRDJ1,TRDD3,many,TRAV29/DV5,CAASAARGTGGYPRPPFKLIF,TGTGCAGCAAGCGCGGCCCGCGGTACTGGGGGATACCCACGACCACCATTTAAACTCATCTTT
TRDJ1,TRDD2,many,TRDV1,CALGELSLPTQGGLYTDKLIF,TGTGCTCTTGGGGAACTCTCGCTTCCTACTCAGGGGGGGCTCTACACCGATAAACTCATCTTT
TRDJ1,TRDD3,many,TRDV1,CALGGLTGGLYTDKLIF,TGTGCTCTTGGGGGGCTTACTGGGGGACTGTACACCGATAAACTCATCTTT
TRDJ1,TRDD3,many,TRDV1,CALGEVTPVRPGGLTDKLIF,TGTGCTCTTGGGGAAGTTACCCCGGTACGTCCTGGGGGACTGACCGATAAACTCATCTTT
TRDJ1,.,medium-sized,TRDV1,CALGERGSTFELWWGFVDKLIF,TGTGCTCTTGGGGAAAGGGGATCTACCTTTGAGTTGTGGTGGGGGTTTGTCGATAAACTCATCTTT
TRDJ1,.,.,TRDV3,CALGSLPPTYWWTDIF,TGTGCCTTAGGGTCTCTTCCTCCCACTTACTGGTGGACGGACATCTTT
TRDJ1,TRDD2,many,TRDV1,CALGVGLPIRPKGYTDKLIF,TGTGCTCTTGGTGTTGGTCTTCCTATCCGCCCAAAAGGGTACACCGATAAACTCATCTTT